The text below deals with one T cell receptor beta chain. Antigen unknown. The data originate from a study of blood T cells in healthy people across ages. A J-beta primer mix and a sample-barcoded 5' primer were used in a second PCR of about 7 to 11 cycles. TCRdb processed the 5' RACE reads anew with MiXCR; each CDR3 protein has one entry. The sample records under 800,000 distinct CDR3 sequences, more than 20% being singletons. Study results and limitations: Long-lived donors had more naive CD4+ cells and higher diversity than aged donors.

Deletions cut 1 base from V and 2 bases from J, with 15 bases between. The CDR3 covers 16 residues. Germline-derived CDR1 and CDR2 are SGHVS and FQNEAQ. The sequence came from a man between 65 and 85 years old in good health. The chain uses TRBV7-8 and TRBJ2-7; a weak D match, TRBD1 (5 bases). Sequenced input: blood. CDR3: CASSLVETALTYEQYF. In DNA, the CDR3 is TGTGCCAGCAGCTTAGTAGAGACAGCCCTTACCTACGAGCAGTACTTC.